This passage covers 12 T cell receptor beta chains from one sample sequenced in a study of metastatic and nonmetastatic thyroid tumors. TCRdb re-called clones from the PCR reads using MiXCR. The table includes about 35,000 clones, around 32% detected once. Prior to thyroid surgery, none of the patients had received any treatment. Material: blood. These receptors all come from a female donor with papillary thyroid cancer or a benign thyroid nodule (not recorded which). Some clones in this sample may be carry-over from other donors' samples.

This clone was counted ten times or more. For the CDR3, the DNA is TGCGCCAGCAGCACTCGGGGGGCCGACAGCTCCTACGAGCAGTACTTC. Translation gives CASSTRGADSSYEQYF. The chain employs TRBV4-1 and TRBJ2-7; tentative D call: TRBD2 (7 bases). With 5 bases removed from V and 0 bases from J, the gap between germline ends came to 17 bases. There are 16 residues in the CDR3. CDR1 is MGHRA and CDR2 is YSYEKL in the germline V gene.

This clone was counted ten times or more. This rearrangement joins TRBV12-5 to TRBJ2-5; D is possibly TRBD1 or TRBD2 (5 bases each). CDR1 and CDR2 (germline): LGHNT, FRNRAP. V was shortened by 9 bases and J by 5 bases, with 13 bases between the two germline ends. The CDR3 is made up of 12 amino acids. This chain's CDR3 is CASAGAEETQYF. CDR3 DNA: TGTGCTAGCGCCGGGGCGGAGGAGACCCAGTACTTC.

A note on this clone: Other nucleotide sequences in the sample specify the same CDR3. CDR3 loop: CASSRGGASANEQFF. CDR3 bases: TGTGCCAGCAGCCGCGGGGGTGCGAGTGCCAATGAGCAGTTCTTC. The chain links TRBV12-3 or TRBV12-4 to TRBJ2-1; 7 nucleotides match TRBD2. The CDR3 contains 15 residues. V trimming: 6 bases; J trimming: 6 bases; junction bases outside the gene matches: 11.

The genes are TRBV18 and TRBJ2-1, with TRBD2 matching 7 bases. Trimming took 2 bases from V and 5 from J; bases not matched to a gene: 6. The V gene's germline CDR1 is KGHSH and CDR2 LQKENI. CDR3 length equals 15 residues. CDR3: CASSPGRGVHNEQFF. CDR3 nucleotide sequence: TGTGCCAGCTCACCAGGGAGGGGCGTTCACAATGAGCAGTTCTTC. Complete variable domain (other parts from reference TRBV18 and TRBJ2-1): NAGVMQNPRHLVRRRGQEARLRCSPMKGHSHVYWYRQLPEEGLKFMVYLQKENIIDESGMPKERFSAEFPKEGPSILRIQQVVRGDSAAYFCASSPGRGVHNEQFFGPGTRLTVL.

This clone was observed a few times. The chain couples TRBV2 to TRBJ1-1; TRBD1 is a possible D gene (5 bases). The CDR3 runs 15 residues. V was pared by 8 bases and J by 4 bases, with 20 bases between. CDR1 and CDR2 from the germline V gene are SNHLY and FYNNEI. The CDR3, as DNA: TGTGCCAGCTCAGGACACTTCGCCGGTATCACTGAAGCTTTCTTT. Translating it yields CASSGHFAGITEAFF. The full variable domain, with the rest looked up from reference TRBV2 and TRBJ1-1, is EPEVTQTPSHQVTQMGQEVILRCVPISNHLYFYWYRQILGQKVEFLVSFYNNEISEKSEIFDDQFSVERPDGSNFTLKIRSTKLEDSAMYFCASSGHFAGITEAFFGQGTRLTVV.

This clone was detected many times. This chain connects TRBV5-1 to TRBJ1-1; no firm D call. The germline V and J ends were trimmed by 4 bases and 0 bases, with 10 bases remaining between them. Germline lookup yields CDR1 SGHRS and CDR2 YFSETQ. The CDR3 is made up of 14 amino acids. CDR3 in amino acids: CASSPDPLNTEAFF. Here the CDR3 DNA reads TGCGCCAGCAGCCCGGACCCCCTGAACACTGAAGCTTTCTTT.

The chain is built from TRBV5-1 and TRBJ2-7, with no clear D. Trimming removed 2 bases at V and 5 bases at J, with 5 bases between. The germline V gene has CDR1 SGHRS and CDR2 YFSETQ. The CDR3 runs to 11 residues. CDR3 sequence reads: CASSLVDEQYF. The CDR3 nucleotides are TGCGCCAGCAGCTTAGTTGACGAGCAGTACTTC.

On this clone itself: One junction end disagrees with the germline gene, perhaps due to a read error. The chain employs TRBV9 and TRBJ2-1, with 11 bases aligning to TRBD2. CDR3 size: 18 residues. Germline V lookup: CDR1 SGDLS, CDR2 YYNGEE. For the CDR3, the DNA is TGTGCCAGCAGAGTAGCTCCCACTAGCGGGGGACTAGACAATGAGCAGTTCTTC. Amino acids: CASRVAPTSGGLDNEQFF.

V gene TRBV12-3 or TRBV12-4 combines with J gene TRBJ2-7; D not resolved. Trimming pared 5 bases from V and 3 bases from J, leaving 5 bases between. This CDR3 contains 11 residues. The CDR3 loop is CASSPDYEQYF. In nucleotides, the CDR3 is TGTGCCAGCAGTCCGGACTACGAGCAGTACTTC.

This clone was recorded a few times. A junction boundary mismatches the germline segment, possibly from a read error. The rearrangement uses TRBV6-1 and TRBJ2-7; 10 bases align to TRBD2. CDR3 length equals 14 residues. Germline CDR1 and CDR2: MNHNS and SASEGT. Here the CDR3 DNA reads TGTGCCAGCAGTCGACTAGCGGGTTCCTATGAGCAGTACTTC. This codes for CASSRLAGSYEQYF.

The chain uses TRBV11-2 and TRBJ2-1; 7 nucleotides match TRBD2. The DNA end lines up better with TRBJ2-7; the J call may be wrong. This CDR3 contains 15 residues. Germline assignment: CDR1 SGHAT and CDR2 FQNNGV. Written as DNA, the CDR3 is TGTGCCAGCAGCTTATTTGCGGGAGTTGGCAATGCGCAGTACTTC. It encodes CASSLFAGVGNAQYF.

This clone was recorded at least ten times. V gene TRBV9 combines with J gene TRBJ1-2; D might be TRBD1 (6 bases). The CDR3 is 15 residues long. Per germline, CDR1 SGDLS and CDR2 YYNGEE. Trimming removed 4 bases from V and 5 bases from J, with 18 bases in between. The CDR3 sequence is CASSSARQGSYGYTF. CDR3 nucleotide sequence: TGTGCCAGCAGCTCCGCCCGGCAGGGGTCTTATGGCTACACCTTC.